This T cell receptor (beta chain) was captured in a study of blood T cells in healthy people across ages. Isolation of PBMCs gave at least 6 million cells per sample. Through a sample-barcoded 5' primer and a J-beta primer mix, a second PCR was run for about 6 to 11 cycles. Using its own MiXCR run on the 5' RACE reads, TCRdb lists one record per CDR3 protein. The sample consists of hundreds of thousands of distinct CDR3 sequences, roughly 25% of them appearing once. Findings and limits, study-wide: Across the age range, TCR beta diversity per million T cells fell in a roughly linear way. CMV status of donors was not determined, possibly confounding expanded clonotype changes.

Remarks on this clonotype: Its antigen is unknown.

These data are also associated with another study on T cells of mothers and their children. From that study: Samples came from a few healthy Caucasian mothers and their six children.

The sequence was collected from a boy aged 10-17 years in good health. Sequences were obtained from blood.

The CDR3 sequence: CASSFRLQETQYF. CDR3 nucleotide sequence: TGTGCCAGCAGTTTCAGGCTCCAAGAGACCCAGTACTTC. The chain employs TRBV6-2 or TRBV6-3 and TRBJ2-5; D is ambiguous. Germline CDR1 and CDR2: MNHEY and SVGEGT. V lost 4 bases, J lost 1 base, and 7 bases lay in between. The CDR3 is made up of 13 amino acids.